Here is one TCR beta chain with its context. The source material, RNA transcripts, was used to amplify TCR beta CDR3 regions. With the HTBI primer set, the TCR CDR3 went through a first round of RT-PCR. A single record per CDR3 protein comes from TCRdb applying MiXCR to the multiplex PCR reads. The sample lists about 600,000 distinct CDR3 sequences, more than 15% occurring once. This entry comes from a study of T cells in Graves' hyperthyroidism and ophthalmopathy. The sample was blood. This receptor was obtained from a woman between 40 and 55 years old with Graves' ophthalmopathy.

CDR3 nucleotides: TGCGCCAGGAGCCCGGGACAGACCTCCTACAATGAGCAGTTCTTC. Its protein is CARSPGQTSYNEQFF. V is TRBV5-1 and J is TRBJ2-1; 7 bases align to TRBD1. The CDR3 consists of 15 residues. Per germline, CDR1 SGHRS and CDR2 YFSETQ. V shed 8 bases, J shed 0 bases, and the junction held 8 bases outside the gene matches.